Presented here are 15 T cell receptor beta chains from one specimen sequenced in a study of blood T cell repertoires in COVID-19. Profiled with immunoSEQ multiplex PCR; TCRdb holds only in-frame clones, not every one. The sample shows 110,000 or so clones, roughly 80% of them seen only once. Input material: peripheral blood. The receptors were gathered from a woman of 80 years or more with acute or convalescent COVID-19.

V is TRBV9 and J is TRBJ2-5; 8 bases are a match to TRBD1. Germline V gives CDR1 SGDLS, CDR2 YYNGEE. Trimming cost V 4 bases and J 4 bases; bases outside gene matches: 6. The CDR3 extends over 14 amino acids. CDR3 sequence: CASSPTGEPETQYF. CDR3 sequence (DNA): TGTGCCAGCAGCCCGACAGGGGAGCCAGAGACCCAGTACTTC.

This chain joins TRBV27 and TRBJ1-5; a possible D gene is TRBD1 (5 bases). Trimming pared 3 bases from V and 7 bases from J, leaving 10 bases between. Germline CDR1 and CDR2: MNHEY and SMNVEV (reference sequence). This CDR3 is 13 amino acids long. The CDR3 loop reads CASSFQGGQPQHF. CDR3 sequence (DNA): TGTGCCAGCAGTTTCCAGGGAGGGCAGCCCCAGCATTTT.

The chain recombines TRBV2 with TRBJ2-3; D possibly corresponds to TRBD2 (5 bases). Germline CDR1 is SNHLY and CDR2 is FYNNEI. Trimming removed 6 bases from V and 1 base from J, with 8 bases in between. The CDR3 covers 13 residues. The DNA for the CDR3 is TGTGCCAGCAGGCGGGTCCGCACAGATACGCAGTATTTT. Protein sequence: CASRRVRTDTQYF.

V is TRBV19 and J is TRBJ1-2; D is unresolved. This CDR3 is built from 14 residues. V was pared by 5 bases and J by 6 bases, with 16 bases between. Germline CDR1 reads LNHDA; CDR2 reads SQIVND (reference sequence). The CDR3 nucleotides are TGTGCCAGTAGTTATGACGTTGAGGATCATGGCTACACCTTC. Its protein product is CASSYDVEDHGYTF.

The chain uses TRBV6-2 or TRBV6-3 and TRBJ1-2, with D perhaps TRBD1 (6 bases). This CDR3 has 16 residues. Looked up from germline, CDR1 is MNHEY and CDR2 is SVGEGT. V was pared by 1 base and J by 6 bases, with 18 bases between. CDR3 sequence reads: CASSYYAGQGSDGYTF. CDR3 DNA sequence: TGTGCCAGCAGTTACTACGCGGGTCAGGGGAGCGATGGCTACACCTTC.

The J gene is TRBJ1-5, the V gene TRBV5-1; D gene uncertain. The V gene lost 1 base and the J gene lost 4 bases, with 6 bases spanning the gap. This CDR3 region has 13 residues. Germline loops: CDR1 SGHRS, CDR2 YFSETQ. CDR3 bases: TGCGCCAGCAGCTTGATGAGTAATCAGCCCCAGCATTTT. Translation: CASSLMSNQPQHF.

This chain joins TRBV5-4 and TRBJ2-2; maybe TRBD2 (6 bases). The germline V gene has CDR1 SGHNT and CDR2 YYREEE (reference sequence). The CDR3 extends over 15 amino acids. V lost 4 bases, J lost 0 bases, and 10 bases lay in between. The CDR3 sequence: CASSRDFSNTGELFF. CDR3 bases: TGTGCCAGCAGCCGGGACTTCTCGAACACCGGGGAGCTGTTTTTT.

The chain is built from TRBV28 and TRBJ2-7; TRBD2 matches at 8 bases. V dropped 6 bases and J dropped 2; count of bases not matched to a gene: 6. The germline gives CDR1 MDHEN, CDR2 SYDVKM. The CDR3 loop spans 14 amino acids. The CDR3 protein is CASRERGSTYEQYF. The CDR3 region has the DNA TGTGCCAGCAGAGAGCGGGGGAGTACCTACGAGCAGTACTTC. Full variable domain (missing parts from reference TRBV28 and TRBJ2-7): DVKVTQSSRYLVKRTGEKVFLECVQDMDHENMFWYRQDPGLGLRLIYFSYDVKMKEKGDIPEGYSVSREKKERFSLILESASTNQTSMYLCASRERGSTYEQYFGPGTRLTVT.

The gene calls are TRBV19 and TRBJ2-3, with TRBD2 matching 11 bases. The germline V gene has CDR1 LNHDA and CDR2 SQIVND (reference sequence). Trimming cost V 9 bases and J 3 bases; bases outside gene matches: 5. CDR3 length: 14 amino acids. In DNA, the CDR3 is TGTGCCAGCTTAGCGGGAGGGCCAACAGATACGCAGTATTTT. It translates to CASLAGGPTDTQYF.

This clone was detected a few times. The chain has TRBV29-1 and TRBJ2-1, with 8 positions matching TRBD2. The germline V gene has CDR1 SQVTM and CDR2 ANQGSEA. The CDR3 extends over 15 amino acids. Trimming at V came to 6 bases and at J to 4 bases, leaving 11 bases not matched to a gene. CDR3 DNA: TGCAGCGTGAACCCCCGGATAGCGGGGTACAATGAGCAGTTCTTC. It is translated as CSVNPRIAGYNEQFF.

V gene TRBV29-1 combines with J gene TRBJ1-2, with D unresolved. V lost 3 bases and J lost 5, with 16 bases in between. Germline-derived CDR1 and CDR2 are SQVTM and ANQGSEA. The CDR3 is 14 amino acids. The CDR3: CSVDKGSGGYGYTF. The DNA for the CDR3 is TGCAGCGTTGACAAGGGATCGGGAGGGTATGGCTACACCTTC.

The chain recombines TRBV11-3 with TRBJ1-2, with 7 bases aligning to TRBD1. V gave up 5 bases and J gave up 8 bases; unmatched junction bases: 11. The V gene's germline CDR1 is SGHNT and CDR2 YENEEA. The CDR3 runs 14 residues. The CDR3: CASSTTQGGAGYTF. The CDR3 DNA reads as TGTGCCAGCAGCACAACCCAGGGGGGAGCAGGCTACACCTTC. Full variable domain (missing parts from reference TRBV11-3 and TRBJ1-2): EAGVVQSPRYKIIEKKQPVAFWCNPISGHNTLYWYLQNLGQGPELLIRYENEEAVDDSQLPKDRFSAERLKGVDSTLKIQPAELGDSAVYLCASSTTQGGAGYTFGSGTRLTVV.

The genes are TRBV28 and TRBJ1-1, with unresolved D. Germline V gives CDR1 MDHEN, CDR2 SYDVKM. Between the trimmed V and J ends, which lost 5 bases and 0 bases, there was a span of 19 bases. This CDR3 is 17 amino acids long. The CDR3 here is CASSKTPWAGMNTEAFF. For the CDR3, the DNA is TGTGCCAGCAGTAAGACACCCTGGGCCGGGATGAACACTGAAGCTTTCTTT.

The CDR3 DNA is TGTGCCAGCATCGGGGCAGGGGCAAACAATGAGCAGTTCTTC. Protein product: CASIGAGANNEQFF. V usage is TRBV28 and J usage is TRBJ2-1; possible D gene TRBD1, 6 bases. Germline CDR1 and CDR2: MDHEN and SYDVKM. The CDR3 totals 14 residues. Trimming pared 7 bases from V and 5 bases from J, leaving 15 bases between.

The chain recombines TRBV10-2 with TRBJ2-5; 7 bases agree with TRBD2. The germline V gene has CDR1 WSHSY and CDR2 SAAADI. The CDR3 has 13 residues. V lost 7 bases, J lost 4 bases, and 6 bases stayed unmatched. CDR3: CASKGLVAETQYF. CDR3 coding DNA: TGCGCCAGCAAAGGACTAGTCGCAGAGACCCAGTACTTC.